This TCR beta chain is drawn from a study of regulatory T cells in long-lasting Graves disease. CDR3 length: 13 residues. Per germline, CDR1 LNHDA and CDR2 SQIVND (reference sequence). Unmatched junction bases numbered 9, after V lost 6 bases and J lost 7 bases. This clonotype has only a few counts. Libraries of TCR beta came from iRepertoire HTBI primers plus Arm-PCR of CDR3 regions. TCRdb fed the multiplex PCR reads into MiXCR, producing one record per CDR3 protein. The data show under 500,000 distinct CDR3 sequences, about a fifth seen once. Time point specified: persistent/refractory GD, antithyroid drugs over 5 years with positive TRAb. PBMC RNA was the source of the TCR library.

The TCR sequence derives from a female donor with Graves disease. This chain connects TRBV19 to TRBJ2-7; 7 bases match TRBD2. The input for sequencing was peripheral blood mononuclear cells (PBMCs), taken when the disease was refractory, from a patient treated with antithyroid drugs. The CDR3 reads CASSPTGRGEQYF. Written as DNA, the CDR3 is TGTGCCAGTAGCCCCACTGGGCGGGGGGAGCAGTACTTC.